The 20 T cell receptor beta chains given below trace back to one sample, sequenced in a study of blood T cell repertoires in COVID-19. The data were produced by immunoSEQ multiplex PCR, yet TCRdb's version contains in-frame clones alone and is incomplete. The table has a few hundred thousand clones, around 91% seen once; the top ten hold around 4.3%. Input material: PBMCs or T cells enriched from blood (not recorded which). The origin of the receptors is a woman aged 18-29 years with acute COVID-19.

CDR3 in amino acids: CASSPGHLNYGYTF. CDR3 DNA sequence: TGTGCCAGCAGCCCCGGTCATCTTAACTATGGCTACACCTTC. The V call is TRBV11-2, the J call TRBJ1-2; D unclear. The CDR3 is 14 amino acids. The V end was cut by 5 bases, the J end by 1 base, with 11 bases between. In germline, CDR1 is SGHAT, CDR2 FQNNGV.

In DNA, the CDR3 is TGTGCCAGCAGCTACCGGGACAGCTCCTACGAGCAGTACTTC. Residues: CASSYRDSSYEQYF. The chain has TRBV7-6 and TRBJ2-7, with 7 bases that match TRBD1. CDR3 length: 14 residues. The germline V gene has CDR1 SGHVS and CDR2 FNYEAQ. The V gene end was trimmed by 4 bases and the J gene end by 0 bases; junction bases not matched to a gene: 3.

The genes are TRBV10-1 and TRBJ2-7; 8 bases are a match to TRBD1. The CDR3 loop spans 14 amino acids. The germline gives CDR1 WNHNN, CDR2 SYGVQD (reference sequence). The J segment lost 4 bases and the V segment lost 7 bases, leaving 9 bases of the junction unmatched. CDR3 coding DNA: TGCGCCAGCACAATGGACAGGGAAGGGTACGAGCAGTACTTC. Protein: CASTMDREGYEQYF.

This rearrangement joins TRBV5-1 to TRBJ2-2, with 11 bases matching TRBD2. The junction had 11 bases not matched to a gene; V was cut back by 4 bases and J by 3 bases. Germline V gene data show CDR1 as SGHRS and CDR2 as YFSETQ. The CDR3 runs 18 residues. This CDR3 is CASSGLLSGRADTGELFF. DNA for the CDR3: TGCGCCAGCAGCGGCCTCCTTAGCGGGAGGGCCGACACCGGGGAGCTGTTTTTT. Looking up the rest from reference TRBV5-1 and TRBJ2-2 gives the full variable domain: KAGVTQTPRYLIKTRGQQVTLSCSPISGHRSVSWYQQTPGQGLQFLFEYFSETQRNKGNFPGRFSGRQFSNSRSEMNVSTLELGDSALYLCASSGLLSGRADTGELFFGEGSRLTVL.

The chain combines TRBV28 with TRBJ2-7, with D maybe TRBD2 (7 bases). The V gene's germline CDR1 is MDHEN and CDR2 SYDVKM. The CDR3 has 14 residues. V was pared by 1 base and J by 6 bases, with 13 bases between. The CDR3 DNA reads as TGTGCCAGCAGTTTATACCGGGGGGCCCTCGAGCAGTACTTC. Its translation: CASSLYRGALEQYF.

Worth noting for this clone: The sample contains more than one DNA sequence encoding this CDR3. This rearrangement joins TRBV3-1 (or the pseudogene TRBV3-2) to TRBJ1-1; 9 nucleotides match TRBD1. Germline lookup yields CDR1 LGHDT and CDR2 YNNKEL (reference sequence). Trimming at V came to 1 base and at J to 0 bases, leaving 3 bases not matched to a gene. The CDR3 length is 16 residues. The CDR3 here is CASSQAGQGLNTEAFF. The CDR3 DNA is TGTGCCAGCAGCCAAGCTGGACAGGGGTTGAACACTGAAGCTTTCTTT.

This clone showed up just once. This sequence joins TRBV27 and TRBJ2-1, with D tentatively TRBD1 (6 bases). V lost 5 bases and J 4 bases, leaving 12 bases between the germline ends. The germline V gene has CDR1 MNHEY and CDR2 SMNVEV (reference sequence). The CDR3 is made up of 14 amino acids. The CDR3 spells CASSLRTDYNEQFF. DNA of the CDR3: TGTGCCAGCAGTCTACGGACAGATTACAATGAGCAGTTCTTC.

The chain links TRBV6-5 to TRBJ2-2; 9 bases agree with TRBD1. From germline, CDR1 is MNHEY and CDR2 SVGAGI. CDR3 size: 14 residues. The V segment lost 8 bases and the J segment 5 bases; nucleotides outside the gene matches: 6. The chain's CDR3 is CASPGQGGTGELFF. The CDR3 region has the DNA TGTGCCAGCCCGGGACAGGGTGGGACCGGGGAGCTGTTTTTT.

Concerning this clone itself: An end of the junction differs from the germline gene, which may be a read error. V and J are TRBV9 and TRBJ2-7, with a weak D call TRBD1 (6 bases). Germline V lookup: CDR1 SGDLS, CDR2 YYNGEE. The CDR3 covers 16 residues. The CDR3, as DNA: TGTGCCAGCAGCAGTAGCTACAGGGCACCCTCCCACGAGCAGTACTTC. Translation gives CASSSSYRAPSHEQYF.

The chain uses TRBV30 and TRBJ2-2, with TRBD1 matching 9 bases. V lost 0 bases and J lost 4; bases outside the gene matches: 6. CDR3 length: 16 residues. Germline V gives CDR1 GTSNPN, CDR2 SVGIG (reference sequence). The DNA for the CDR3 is TGTGCCTGGAGTGTTACAGGGGGCGTCAGCACCGGGGAGCTGTTTTTT. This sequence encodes CAWSVTGGVSTGELFF.

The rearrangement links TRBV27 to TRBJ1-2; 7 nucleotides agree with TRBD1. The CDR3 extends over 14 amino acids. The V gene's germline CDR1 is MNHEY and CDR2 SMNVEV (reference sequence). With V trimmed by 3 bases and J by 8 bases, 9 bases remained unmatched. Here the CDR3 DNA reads TGTGCCAGCAGTTTCGCCGACAGGGTAGGCGGCTACACCTTC. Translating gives CASSFADRVGGYTF.

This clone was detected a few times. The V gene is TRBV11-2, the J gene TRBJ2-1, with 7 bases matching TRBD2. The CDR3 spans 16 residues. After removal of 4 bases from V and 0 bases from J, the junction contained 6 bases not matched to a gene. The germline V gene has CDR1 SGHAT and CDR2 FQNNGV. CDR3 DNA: TGTGCCAGCAGCTCGACTAGCCCGAGCTCCTACAATGAGCAGTTCTTC. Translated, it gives CASSSTSPSSYNEQFF.

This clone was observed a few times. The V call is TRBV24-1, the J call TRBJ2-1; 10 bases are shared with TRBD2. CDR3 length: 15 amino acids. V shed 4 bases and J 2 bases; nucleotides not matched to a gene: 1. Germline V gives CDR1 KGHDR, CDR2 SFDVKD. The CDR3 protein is CATSELAGAYNEQFF. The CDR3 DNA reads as TGTGCCACCAGTGAGCTAGCGGGAGCCTACAATGAGCAGTTCTTC.

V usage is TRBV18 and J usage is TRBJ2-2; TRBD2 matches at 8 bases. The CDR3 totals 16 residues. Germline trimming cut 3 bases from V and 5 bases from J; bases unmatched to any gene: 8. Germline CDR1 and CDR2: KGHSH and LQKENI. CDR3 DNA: TGTGCCAGCTCACCGCTCGCTAGCGGGCGTACCGGGGAGCTGTTTTTT. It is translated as CASSPLASGRTGELFF.

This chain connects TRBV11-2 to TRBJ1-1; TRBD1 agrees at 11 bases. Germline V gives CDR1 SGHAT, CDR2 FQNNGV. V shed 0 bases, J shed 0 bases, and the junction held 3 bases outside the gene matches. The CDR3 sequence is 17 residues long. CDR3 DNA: TGTGCCAGCAGCTTAGAAGGACAGGGGGCTCTGAACACTGAAGCTTTCTTT. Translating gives CASSLEGQGALNTEAFF.

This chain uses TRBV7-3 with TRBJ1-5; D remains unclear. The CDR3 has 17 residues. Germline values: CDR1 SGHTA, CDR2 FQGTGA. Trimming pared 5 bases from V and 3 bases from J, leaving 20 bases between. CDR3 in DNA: TGTGCCAGCAGCCCCCCCCGCCAAACGGGGATCAATCAGCCCCAGCATTTT. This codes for CASSPPRQTGINQPQHF. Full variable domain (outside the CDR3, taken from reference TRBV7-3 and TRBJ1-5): GAGVSQTPSNKVTEKGKYVELRCDPISGHTALYWYRQSLGQGPEFLIYFQGTGAADDSGLPNDRFFAVRPEGSVSTLKIQRTERGDSAVYLCASSPPRQTGINQPQHFGDGTRLSIL.

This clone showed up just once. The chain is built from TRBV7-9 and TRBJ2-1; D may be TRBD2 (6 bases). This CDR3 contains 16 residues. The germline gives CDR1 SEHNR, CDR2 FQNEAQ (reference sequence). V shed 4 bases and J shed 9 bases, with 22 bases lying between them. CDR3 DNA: TGTGCCAGCAGCTCGGGACTGGACCTTCAGTCTATTGAGCAGTTCTTC. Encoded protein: CASSSGLDLQSIEQFF.

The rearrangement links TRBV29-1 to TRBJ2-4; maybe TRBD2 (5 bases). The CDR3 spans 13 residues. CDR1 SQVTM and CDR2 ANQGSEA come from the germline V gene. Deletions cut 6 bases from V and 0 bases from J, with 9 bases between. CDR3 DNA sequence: TGCAGCGTCCGGACTTTAGCCAAAAACATTCAGTACTTC. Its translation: CSVRTLAKNIQYF.

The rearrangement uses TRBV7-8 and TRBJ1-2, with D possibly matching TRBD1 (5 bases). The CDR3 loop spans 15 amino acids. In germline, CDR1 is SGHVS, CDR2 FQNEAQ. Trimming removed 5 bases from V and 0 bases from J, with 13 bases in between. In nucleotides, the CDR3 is TGTGCCAGCAGCCGAACGGGGGGTTCTAACTATGGCTACACCTTC. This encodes CASSRTGGSNYGYTF.

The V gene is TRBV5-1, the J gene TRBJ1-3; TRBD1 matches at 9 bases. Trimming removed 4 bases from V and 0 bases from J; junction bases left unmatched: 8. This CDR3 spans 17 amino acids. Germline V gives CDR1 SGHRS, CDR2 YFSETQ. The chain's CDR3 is CASSNLQGAPSGNTIYF. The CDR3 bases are TGCGCCAGCAGCAACTTACAGGGGGCGCCCTCTGGAAACACCATATATTTT.